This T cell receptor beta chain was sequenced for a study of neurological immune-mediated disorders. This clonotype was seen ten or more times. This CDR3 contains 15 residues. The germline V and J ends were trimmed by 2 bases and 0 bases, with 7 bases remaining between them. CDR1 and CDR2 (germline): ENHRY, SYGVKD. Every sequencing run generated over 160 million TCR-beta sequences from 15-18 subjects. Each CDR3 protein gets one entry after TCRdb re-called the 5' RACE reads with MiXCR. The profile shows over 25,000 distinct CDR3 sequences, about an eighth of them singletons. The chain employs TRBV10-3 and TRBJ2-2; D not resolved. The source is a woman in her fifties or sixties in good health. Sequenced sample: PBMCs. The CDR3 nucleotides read TGTGCCATCAGTGAGCAGATGGCGAACACCGGGGAGCTGTTTTTT. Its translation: CAISEQMANTGELFF.